This T cell receptor (beta chain) was found in a study of T cells after somatic rescue of genetic block. Assay used: immunoSEQ multiplex PCR; TCRdb lists only in-frame clones, some missing. The repertoire holds 85,000 to 90,000 clones, 85% to 90% seen once, with around 1.5% in the top ten. There are 13 residues in the CDR3. CDR1 MNHNS and CDR2 SASEGT come from the germline V gene. The ends lost 2 bases at V and 9 bases at J; junction bases unmatched: 3. The V gene is TRBV6-1, the J gene TRBJ1-1, with TRBD1 matching over 10 bases. The TCR sequence derives from a woman between 18 and 30 years old. The material sequenced was peripheral blood mononuclear cells (PBMCs). For the CDR3, the DNA is TGTGCCAGCAGTGAACGGACAGGGGGGAAAGCTTTCTTT. Residues: CASSERTGGKAFF.